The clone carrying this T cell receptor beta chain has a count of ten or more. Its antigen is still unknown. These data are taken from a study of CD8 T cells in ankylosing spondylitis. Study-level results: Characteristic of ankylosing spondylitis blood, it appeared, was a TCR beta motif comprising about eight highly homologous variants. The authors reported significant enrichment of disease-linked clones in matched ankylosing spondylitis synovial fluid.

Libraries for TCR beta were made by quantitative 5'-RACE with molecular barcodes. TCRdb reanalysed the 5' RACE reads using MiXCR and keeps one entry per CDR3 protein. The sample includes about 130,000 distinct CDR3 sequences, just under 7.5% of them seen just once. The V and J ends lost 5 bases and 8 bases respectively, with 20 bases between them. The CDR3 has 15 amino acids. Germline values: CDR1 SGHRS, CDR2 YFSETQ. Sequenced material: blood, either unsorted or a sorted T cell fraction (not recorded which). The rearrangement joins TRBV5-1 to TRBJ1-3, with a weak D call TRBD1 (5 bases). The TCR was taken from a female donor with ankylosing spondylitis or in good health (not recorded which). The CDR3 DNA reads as TGCGCCAGCAGGCGGGGCCAGAACCCTGTGGACACCATATATTTT. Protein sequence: CASRRGQNPVDTIYF. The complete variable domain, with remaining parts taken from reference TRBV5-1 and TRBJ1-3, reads KAGVTQTPRYLIKTRGQQVTLSCSPISGHRSVSWYQQTPGQGLQFLFEYFSETQRNKGNFPGRFSGRQFSNSRSEMNVSTLELGDSALYLCASRRGQNPVDTIYFGEGSWLTVV.